This T cell receptor beta chain comes out of a study of T-cell memory formation after mild COVID-19. Study outcomes and limitations: Clones from the second wave (peaking day 37) had unconfirmed SARS-CoV-2 specificity.

For this clonotype: Antigen specificity is unknown.

TCRdb reprocessed the 5' RACE reads via MiXCR and lists one record per CDR3 protein. The sample has approximately 580,000 distinct CDR3 sequences; around 21% are singletons. The source material was PBMCs or a T cell subset sorted from them (not recorded which). The clonotype comes from an adult woman who had mild COVID-19 (a few samples of this study predate the infection). Cell type and time point are not known.

The CDR3 nucleotides are TGCGCCAGCAGCTTGGGACAGGGGGATATCTACGAGCAGTACTTC. Translation: CASSLGQGDIYEQYF. The V and J genes are TRBV5-1 and TRBJ2-7; 9 bases agree with TRBD1. V gave up 0 bases and J gave up 3 bases; unmatched junction bases: 4. CDR1 is SGHRS, CDR2 YFSETQ, per germline. The CDR3 runs 15 residues.